This T cell receptor (beta chain) was documented in a study of shared clonotypes between healthy human individuals (dated by TCRdb to 2020 to 2022). As for the study more broadly: The cohort comprised a couple of women and a few men aged 18 to 49 years. For each donor, three plates each were used for CD4 naive and CD4 memory, two plates were used for CD8 naive, and one plate was used for CD8 memory. The study deeply sequenced blood TCR repertoires of five healthy adults to estimate repertoire size and the extent of clonotype sharing between individuals. Different laboratories and diverse techniques were used to prepare libraries and sequence TCR repertoires, to increase sequencing depth and limit assay-specific biases. Per donor, leukapheresis produced somewhere between about 0.94 and 9.5 billion PBMCs.

What the study reported, not specific to this receptor: Sampling was restricted to blood, and TCR repertoires in tissue are likely to differ from TCR repertoires in blood. Pairwise subsampling indicated that sequencing depth was expected to affect the degree of clonotype sharing among donors. Larger estimated clonotype richness was generally found for naive subsets than for memory subsets. The small number of donors limited the genetic and exposure-history diversity represented. Incomplete sequencing was indicated by rarefaction of sorted-subset datasets, despite the large sequencing depth. Across four donors, around 5.4% of naive CD4, over 3% of naive CD8, 2% to 2.5% of memory CD4, and about 0.4% of memory CD8 clonotypes were shared. Compared with non-shared clonotypes, the clonotypes found in all four sorted-subset donors had higher generation probabilities.

Points on this clone: What antigen it recognizes has not been identified. No base quality information exists; no much larger clone differs at one position.

Using the deep immunoSEQ assay, multiplex PCR amplified TCR CDR3 regions from genomic DNA. Extracted genomic DNA from each cell subset was distributed evenly across all wells of several immunoSEQ 96-well plates, and each plate was treated as a replicate. Each replicate PCR for sorted subsets received roughly 0.2 ug genomic DNA, equal to about 30,000 T cell genomes. The purified libraries were quantified using a Qubit 3.0 fluorometer, sized with a Bioanalyzer 2100, and then quantified again using the KAPA Library Quantification kit. Every immunoSEQ 96-well plate was sequenced on a dedicated single-read 150-cycle Illumina NextSeq 550 flow cell. The study's own analysis went as follows. Because only junctional sequences without quality scores were contained in the immunoSEQ output, filtering matching that applied to full-length reads could not be performed. To assign V/J genes and CDR3, sequences were annotated using PyIR, a Python wrapper for IgBLAST v1.9, with IMGT germline references. Reads with weak V/J assignments (E-value above 1e-6), missing CDR3, stop codons, out-of-frame junctions, or ambiguous translated residues were removed. V3J clonotypes were defined as sequences sharing the same inferred V gene, J gene, and CDR3 amino acid sequence. The percentage overlap between two repertoires was calculated by dividing the number of shared unique clonotypes by the size of the smaller repertoire. Repertoire richness was assessed with RTK rarefaction, the Chao1 estimator, and Recon v2.1 estimates of unobserved clonotypes. OLGA was used to compute generation probabilities for all TCRbeta clonotypes that the gDNA method yielded from a few donors. TCRdb mirrors the immuneACCESS table, restricted to in-frame sequences. Some clones are absent from its copies; in checked studies, under half trace to an unresolved V gene, and the reason for the others is unknown. From that table come the V and J calls and clone size; the DNA was used to work out D and trimming. This sample has some 900,000 clones in its table, and around three quarters of those were observed once. About 1.5% of the sample belongs to the ten largest clones.

V and J lose 5 bases and 0 bases, and a span of 16 bases separates them. The germline V gene yields SGHTA for CDR1 and FQGNSA for CDR2. From the cysteine up to the phenylalanine, the CDR3 has a length of 16 residues. The entry retains the CDR3 DNA only, 48 bases that are in frame from base 1. Healthy HIV-negative adults with no recently reported acute infections or vaccinations were included as donors. Every donor was a Caucasian adult residing in Nashville, Tennessee, USA. CD4+ T cells were enriched by magnetic negative selection, after which naive cells were positively selected on CD45RA and the negative fraction was taken as the memory subset. Blood was obtained by leukapheresis, after which PBMCs were separated by Ficoll-Histopaque density gradient centrifugation and cryopreserved in liquid nitrogen vapor phase. Analytical flow cytometry was used to check the purity and quantity of each magnetically sorted T cell population. Each sorted fraction had its genomic DNA isolated and then quantified by UV absorbance on a Nanodrop 2000c.

The sequenced sample consisted of memory CD4+ T cells sorted from blood. Reading the label with the study, this specimen's cell subset or site is: CD45RA-negative fraction. The sequence came from a man aged 18 to 29 in good health. Recombination connected TRBV7-2 to TRBJ1-1, with the D gene not clear enough to name. The DNA sequence reads TGTGCCAGCAGCGGAGAGGGTGGGAACTTGAACACTGAAGCTTTCTTT. This encodes CASSGEGGNLNTEAFF.